Below are 20 T cell receptor beta chains sequenced from a single sample in a study of PD-1 blockade in classical Hodgkin lymphoma. Each patient's relapse followed autologous stem cell transplantation, and brentuximab vedotin exposure varied. Some clones are missing from TCRdb's copy, which holds only in-frame ones; the method was immunoSEQ multiplex PCR. Among some 45,000 clones listed, about nine tenths were seen once. Material: peripheral blood mononuclear cells (PBMCs), obtained at baseline. The receptors were sampled from a human donor with classical Hodgkin lymphoma.

This chain connects TRBV4-1 to TRBJ2-5; 7 bases agree with TRBD1. V gave up 7 bases and J gave up 0 bases; unmatched junction bases: 8. The CDR3 sequence is 15 residues long. CDR1 and CDR2 (germline): MGHRA, YSYEKL. Here the CDR3 DNA reads TGCGCCAGCAACCCGACAGGGTCGTACCAAGAGACCCAGTACTTC. Protein product: CASNPTGSYQETQYF.

The chain combines TRBV4-2 with TRBJ1-1; the D gene is possibly TRBD1 (6 bases). The CDR3 is 14 residues long. The V gene's germline CDR1 is LGHNA and CDR2 YNFKEQ. Trimming left V 3 bases short and J 4 bases short, with 12 bases between. The CDR3 spells CASSHIRGGTEAFF. The CDR3 region has the DNA TGTGCCAGCAGCCACATCAGGGGAGGCACTGAAGCTTTCTTT.

The V gene is TRBV14, the J gene TRBJ2-1, with 10 bases matching TRBD1. This CDR3 region has 15 residues. J lost 2 bases, V lost 3 bases, and 1 base had no gene match. Per the germline V gene, CDR1 is SGHDN and CDR2 is FVKESK. CDR3 in DNA: TGTGCCAGCAGCCAGGGGACAGGGGCCTACAATGAGCAGTTCTTC. As protein: CASSQGTGAYNEQFF. Combining the CDR3 with reference TRBV14 and TRBJ2-1 gives the whole variable domain EAGVTQFPSHSVIEKGQTVTLRCDPISGHDNLYWYRRVMGKEIKFLLHFVKESKQDESGMPNNRFLAERTGGTYSTLKVQPAELEDSGVYFCASSQGTGAYNEQFFGPGTRLTVL.

The V call is TRBV7-3, the J call TRBJ1-2, with D possibly being TRBD1 (6 bases). Germline values: CDR1 SGHTA, CDR2 FQGTGA. Deletions cut 1 base from V and 6 bases from J, with 9 bases between. CDR3 size: 13 residues. The CDR3 DNA reads as TGTGCCAGCAGCTTAAGGCAGGGGCATGGCTACACCTTC. It translates to CASSLRQGHGYTF.

V and J are TRBV7-3 and TRBJ2-1; no reliable D call. Trimming took 3 bases from V and 5 from J, leaving 5 bases between them. The V gene's germline CDR1 is SGHTA and CDR2 FQGTGA. CDR3 size: 12 residues. The CDR3 nucleotides are TGTGCCAGCAGCTTTGGGAACAATGAGCAGTTCTTC. It codes for CASSFGNNEQFF.

The V call is TRBV6-5, the J call TRBJ1-3; 7 bases line up with TRBD1. This CDR3 has 13 residues. Trimming at V came to 11 bases and at J to 5 bases, leaving 9 bases not matched to a gene. CDR1 is MNHEY, CDR2 SVGAGI, per germline. The CDR3 here is CAGTGVGRNTIYF. CDR3 sequence (DNA): TGTGCCGGAACAGGGGTTGGTAGAAACACCATATATTTT.

The gene calls are TRBV7-2 and TRBJ1-5; the match to TRBD1 covers 7 bases. CDR1 is SGHTA and CDR2 is FQGNSA in the germline V gene. The CDR3 is 16 residues long. The V segment lost 5 bases and the J segment 4 bases; nucleotides outside the gene matches: 11. CDR3 nucleotide sequence: TGTGCCAGCAGCCCAAGACAGGGACCGGGAAATCAGCCCCAGCATTTT. This gives the protein CASSPRQGPGNQPQHF.

The chain links TRBV29-1 to TRBJ2-7; TRBD2 might be the D (5 bases). The CDR3 has 12 amino acids. From germline, CDR1 is SQVTM and CDR2 ANQGSEA. V was shortened by 5 bases and J by 2 bases, with 10 bases between the two germline ends. This chain's CDR3 is CSVRGYTYEQYF. The CDR3 nucleotides read TGCAGCGTTCGAGGGTATACCTACGAGCAGTACTTC.

The rearrangement links TRBV27 to TRBJ1-5, with D maybe TRBD1 (6 bases). There are 13 residues in the CDR3. Germline V CDR1 and CDR2: MNHEY, SMNVEV (reference sequence). V was shortened by 2 bases and J by 7 bases, with 9 bases between the two germline ends. CDR3 sequence: CASSLQGNQPQHF. The CDR3 region has the DNA TGTGCCAGCAGTTTACAGGGGAACCAGCCCCAGCATTTT.

The chain is built from TRBV6-4 and TRBJ2-6, with TRBD2 matching 7 bases. The CDR3 is 15 residues long. Trimming cost V 2 bases and J 2 bases; bases outside gene matches: 0. Germline values: CDR1 MRHNA, CDR2 SNTAGT. The CDR3 spells CASSDRGAGANVLTF. The CDR3 DNA reads TGTGCCAGCAGTGACCGGGGGGCTGGGGCCAACGTCCTGACTTTC.

This clone was seen just once. This chain links TRBV6-5 with TRBJ2-4; 7 bases map to TRBD2. V shed 11 bases, J shed 2 bases, and the junction held 9 bases outside the gene matches. CDR1 is MNHEY and CDR2 is SVGAGI in the germline V gene. CDR3 length: 14 amino acids. CDR3 coding DNA: TGTGCCGGCCATAGGGGAGGGACCAAAAACATTCAGTACTTC. Amino acid sequence: CAGHRGGTKNIQYF.

V usage is TRBV11-3 and J usage is TRBJ2-1, with a possible D match to TRBD2 (6 bases). The CDR3 has 15 residues. Germline V CDR1 and CDR2: SGHNT, YENEEA. V lost 2 bases and J lost 2, with 10 bases in between. In DNA, the CDR3 is TGTGCCAGCAGCTTAAGAGCGGGCCCCTACAATGAGCAGTTCTTC. This gives the protein CASSLRAGPYNEQFF.

The chain carries TRBV7-2 and TRBJ2-4; 7 bases align to TRBD2. The CDR3 is 13 amino acids. From germline, CDR1 is SGHTA and CDR2 FQGNSA. J was trimmed by 7 bases and V by 5 bases; bases with no gene match: 5. DNA for the CDR3: TGTGCCAGCAGCGCTGGGGGGGTGAACATTCAGTACTTC. As protein: CASSAGGVNIQYF.

The V gene is TRBV2, the J gene TRBJ2-7; D is unresolved. The CDR3 has 14 residues. Trimming removed 3 bases from V and 7 bases from J, with 16 bases in between. Germline-derived CDR1 and CDR2 are SNHLY and FYNNEI. CDR3 nucleotides: TGTGCCAGCAGTGATGCCCTTAACCAGAGGGAGCAGTACTTC. It specifies CASSDALNQREQYF.

This sequence joins TRBV4-2 and TRBJ2-3; D remains unclear. The V end was cut by 6 bases, the J end by 0 bases, with 19 bases between. Germline-derived CDR1 and CDR2 are LGHNA and YNFKEQ. The CDR3 covers 17 residues. CDR3 coding DNA: TGTGCCAGCAGGGCTGATGGCAGGCAGGTTAGCACAGATACGCAGTATTTT. Protein: CASRADGRQVSTDTQYF.

This rearrangement joins TRBV28 to TRBJ2-5; tentatively, D is TRBD1 (6 bases). The germline CDR1 and CDR2 sequences are MDHEN and SYDVKM. CDR3 size: 14 residues. The V and J ends lost 6 bases and 9 bases respectively, with 20 bases between them. In DNA form, the CDR3 reads TGTGCCAGCAGCCGGGACACCCAAGAGTCGTCCCAGTACTTC. Residues: CASSRDTQESSQYF.

The chain joins TRBV27 to TRBJ2-7; TRBD1 agrees at 10 bases. J gave up 5 bases and V 5 bases, and 12 bases lay outside the gene matches. Germline V gives CDR1 MNHEY, CDR2 SMNVEV (reference sequence). The CDR3 sequence is 16 residues long. Here the CDR3 reads CASSQDRRDRGHEQYF. Written as DNA, the CDR3 is TGTGCCAGCAGTCAAGACCGCCGGGACAGGGGCCACGAGCAGTACTTC.

The V gene is TRBV5-4, the J gene TRBJ2-3; 9 bases are shared with TRBD2. The CDR3 spans 16 residues. Germline lookup yields CDR1 SGHNT and CDR2 YYREEE (reference sequence). Trimming at V came to 6 bases and at J to 7 bases, leaving 15 bases not matched to a gene. CDR3 amino acids: CASTIDGGRGGNTQYF. For the CDR3, the DNA is TGTGCCAGCACCATAGATGGCGGGAGGGGAGGAAATACGCAGTATTTT.

J is TRBJ2-3 and V is TRBV7-6; TRBD2 might be the D (6 bases). V was trimmed by 5 bases and J by 5 bases, leaving 11 bases between them. In germline, CDR1 is SGHVS, CDR2 FNYEAQ. The CDR3 loop spans 13 amino acids. Here the CDR3 reads CASSLGLVDTQYF. Here the CDR3 DNA reads TGTGCCAGCAGCCTGGGACTCGTAGATACGCAGTATTTT.

J is TRBJ2-1 and V is TRBV5-1; 14 bases align to TRBD2. V lost 4 bases and J lost 6; bases outside the gene matches: 3. CDR1 is SGHRS and CDR2 is YFSETQ in the germline V gene. The CDR3 has 15 residues. DNA of the CDR3: TGCGCCAGCAGCGGGGGACTAGCGGGAGTCAATGAGCAGTTCTTC. Translated: CASSGGLAGVNEQFF.